The 31 T cell receptor beta chains below all came from one sample that was sequenced in a study of CD4+ T cells in melanoma. Profiled with immunoSEQ multiplex PCR; TCRdb holds only in-frame clones, not every one. The sample lists 20,000 or so clones, about 85% seen once, with about 5.4% in the top ten. The sequencing sample was made of cells from a culture (not recorded whether cultured in vitro). The source is a human donor with melanoma.

J is TRBJ2-3 and V is TRBV5-1; no definite D call. The CDR3 runs 18 residues. Per germline, CDR1 SGHRS and CDR2 YFSETQ. V lost 3 bases and J 2 bases, leaving 22 bases between the germline ends. CDR3 residues: CASSSSVGYSPTTDTQYF. The CDR3 nucleotides are TGCGCCAGCAGCTCCTCGGTAGGCTACTCTCCTACCACAGATACGCAGTATTTT.

The rearrangement links TRBV5-5 to TRBJ1-5; D unresolved. With 1 base removed from V and 0 bases from J, the gap between germline ends came to 5 bases. This CDR3 comprises 14 residues. Germline CDR1 SGHKS, CDR2 YYEKEE (reference sequence). The CDR3 DNA is TGTGCCAGCAGCTTGCTAGATAGCAATCAGCCCCAGCATTTT. It translates to CASSLLDSNQPQHF.

The V call is TRBV6-1, the J call TRBJ2-3; perhaps TRBD2 as D (6 bases). This CDR3 is 14 amino acids long. The germline CDR1 and CDR2 sequences are MNHNS and SASEGT. The CDR3 region is CASSRDFLSIEQYF. The CDR3 coding sequence is TGTGCATCCAGCCGGGACTTCCTTAGCATTGAGCAGTATTTT.

The rearrangement links TRBV5-1 to TRBJ2-2; 7 nucleotides line up with TRBD1. The germline CDR1 and CDR2 sequences are SGHRS and YFSETQ. V lost 0 bases and J lost 6; bases outside the gene matches: 5. The CDR3 loop spans 15 amino acids. The CDR3 coding sequence is TGCGCCAGCAGCTTGGCCGTCGGGACAGCCGGGGAGCTGTTTTTT. Protein: CASSLAVGTAGELFF.

The chain joins TRBV18 to TRBJ2-7; tentative D call: TRBD2 (5 bases). This CDR3 comprises 14 residues. Trimming shortened V by 4 bases and J by 0 bases, and 10 bases separated the two germline ends. Germline CDR1 is KGHSH and CDR2 is LQKENI. The CDR3 nucleotides read TGTGCCAGCTCACAGGGAGTCAGCTCCTACGAGCAGTACTTC. It translates to CASSQGVSSYEQYF.

The chain couples TRBV6-1 to TRBJ2-7, with a tentative D call TRBD2 (6 bases). Looked up from germline, CDR1 is MNHNS and CDR2 is SASEGT. The length of the CDR3 is 12 residues. Here the CDR3 reads CALADTSYEQYF. The CDR3 DNA reads TGTGCGTTAGCGGACACCTCCTACGAGCAGTACTTC.

V and J are TRBV5-4 and TRBJ1-4; D may be TRBD1 (5 bases). The CDR3 runs to 13 residues. CDR1 is SGHNT and CDR2 is YYREEE in the germline V gene (reference sequence). V shed 0 bases and J shed 10 bases, with 10 bases lying between them. CDR3 DNA sequence: TGTGCCAGCAGCTTGGGGTTGGGGGGAAAACTGTTTTTT. It codes for CASSLGLGGKLFF.

The chain recombines TRBV2 with TRBJ1-1; D remains ambiguous. This CDR3 comprises 12 residues. Trimming shortened V by 8 bases and J by 11 bases, and 18 bases separated the two germline ends. Germline assignment: CDR1 SNHLY and CDR2 FYNNEI. DNA for the CDR3: TGTGCCAGCCAACCCGCCCTAAGAGGGGCTTTCTTT. Protein: CASQPALRGAFF.

J is TRBJ2-5 and V is TRBV5-1, with 12 nucleotides matching TRBD2. The length of the CDR3 is 16 residues. Germline V CDR1 and CDR2: SGHRS, YFSETQ. After removal of 2 bases from V and 5 bases from J, the junction contained 7 bases not matched to a gene. CDR3 DNA sequence: TGCGCCAGCAGCTTATCTCTAGCGGGGGGGCTGGAGACCCAGTACTTC. It translates to CASSLSLAGGLETQYF.

V and J are TRBV5-1 and TRBJ1-6; D is possibly TRBD1 (5 bases). V was clipped by 0 bases and J by 7 bases, with 11 bases between them. Looked up from germline, CDR1 is SGHRS and CDR2 is YFSETQ. This CDR3 is built from 15 residues. The CDR3 bases are TGCGCCAGCAGCTTGGGAACGGGGGGAAATTCACCCCTCCACTTT. Translating it yields CASSLGTGGNSPLHF.

The table lists this clone with a few counts. The chain carries TRBV5-1 and TRBJ1-3; the D gene is possibly TRBD1 (5 bases). V was trimmed by 4 bases and J by 9 bases, leaving 20 bases between them. The CDR3 sequence is 15 residues long. CDR1 is SGHRS and CDR2 is YFSETQ in the germline V gene. The CDR3: CASSPLRGKDGTIYF. The DNA for the CDR3 is TGCGCCAGCAGCCCCCTGCGGGGGAAGGATGGCACCATATATTTT.

This clone was recorded once. This chain uses TRBV6-5 with TRBJ2-7, with TRBD1 identical over 9 bases. From germline, CDR1 is MNHEY and CDR2 SVGAGI. V was clipped by 5 bases and J by 0 bases; unmatched bases: 5. CDR3 size: 15 residues. CDR3 sequence reads: CASSPGTGYSYEQYF. CDR3 nucleotide sequence: TGTGCCAGCAGTCCCGGGACAGGGTACTCCTACGAGCAGTACTTC.

J is TRBJ2-1 and V is TRBV7-8; D gene ambiguous. The length of the CDR3 is 14 residues. The germline V and J ends were trimmed by 5 bases and 0 bases, with 8 bases remaining between them. CDR1 SGHVS and CDR2 FQNEAQ come from the germline V gene. DNA of the CDR3: TGTGCCAGCAGCCCTATGAGCTCCTACAATGAGCAGTTCTTC. Protein product: CASSPMSSYNEQFF.

The chain is built from TRBV2 and TRBJ1-3; 9 nucleotides match TRBD1. This CDR3 is built from 17 residues. Trimming took 4 bases from V and 0 from J; bases not matched to a gene: 7. Per the germline V gene, CDR1 is SNHLY and CDR2 is FYNNEI. The CDR3 loop reads CASSGAGTGNSGNTIYF. CDR3 nucleotide sequence: TGTGCCAGCAGTGGAGCCGGGACAGGGAACTCTGGAAACACCATATATTTT.

This clone showed up just a few times. The chain couples TRBV2 to TRBJ2-7; D ambiguous. The germline CDR1 and CDR2 sequences are SNHLY and FYNNEI. The CDR3 sequence is 14 residues long. V shed 5 bases and J shed 0 bases, with 11 bases lying between them. CDR3 DNA sequence: TGTGCCAGCAGTCTCCGAAAGAGCTCCTACGAGCAGTACTTC. This gives the protein CASSLRKSSYEQYF.

The chain is built from TRBV7-8 and TRBJ2-5; a possible D gene is TRBD2 (5 bases). With the DNA end fitting TRBJ2-7 better, the J assignment may be wrong. CDR3 length: 14 residues. Germline V gene data show CDR1 as SGHVS and CDR2 as FQNEAQ. In DNA form, the CDR3 reads TGTGCCAGCAGCTTATGGCGGACTGACTACGAGCAGTACTTC. This codes for CASSLWRTDYEQYF.

V usage is TRBV5-1 and J usage is TRBJ2-2; no definite D call. CDR3 length: 15 residues. Germline V CDR1 and CDR2: SGHRS, YFSETQ. V lost 0 bases and J lost 5, with 11 bases in between. For the CDR3, the DNA is TGCGCCAGCAGCTTGGTGGGTTTAGGGACCGGGGAGCTGTTTTTT. It encodes CASSLVGLGTGELFF.

The chain uses TRBV5-1 and TRBJ1-6; D is ambiguous. CDR1 SGHRS and CDR2 YFSETQ come from the germline V gene. V dropped 4 bases and J dropped 7 bases, with 9 bases sitting between them. This CDR3 region has 13 residues. CDR3 sequence (DNA): TGCGCCAGCAGCCGGGATTCGAATTCACCCCTCCACTTT. It is translated as CASSRDSNSPLHF.

The chain has TRBV7-5 and TRBJ1-2. TRBV7-5 is labeled a pseudogene. This CDR3 spans 13 amino acids. CDR3 sequence (DNA): TGTGCCAGAAGCTTAGGGGGGAATCATGGCTACACCTTC. It is translated as CARSLGGNHGYTF.

The chain is built from TRBV29-1 and TRBJ2-1; no reliable D call. The V end was cut by 7 bases, the J end by 5 bases, with 12 bases between. This CDR3 region has 12 residues. CDR1 is SQVTM and CDR2 is ANQGSEA in the germline V gene. The CDR3 sequence is CSARTQNNEQFF. CDR3 in DNA: TGCAGCGCCCGGACCCAAAACAATGAGCAGTTCTTC.

The chain joins TRBV9 to TRBJ2-7, with D perhaps TRBD2 (5 bases). Trimming took 0 bases from V and 2 from J, leaving 6 bases between them. Germline assignment: CDR1 SGDLS and CDR2 YYNGEE. The CDR3 is 13 residues long. CDR3 sequence: CASSVGLTYEQYF. In DNA, the CDR3 is TGTGCCAGCAGCGTAGGACTAACCTACGAGCAGTACTTC. Full variable domain (rest looked up from reference TRBV9 and TRBJ2-7): DSGVTQTPKHLITATGQRVTLRCSPRSGDLSVYWYQQSLDQGLQFLIQYYNGEERAKGNILERFSAQQFPDLHSELNLSSLELGDSALYFCASSVGLTYEQYFGPGTRLTVT.

This chain links TRBV6-5 with TRBJ1-1, with TRBD1 as a possible D gene (5 bases). CDR3 length equals 15 residues. With 6 bases removed from V and 1 base from J, the gap between germline ends came to 15 bases. Germline CDR1 MNHEY, CDR2 SVGAGI. The CDR3 reads CASSIRGVENTEAFF. The CDR3 region has the DNA TGTGCCAGCAGCATACGGGGGGTTGAGAACACTGAAGCTTTCTTT.

In this sample, this clone turned up a few times. This sequence joins TRBV4-1 and TRBJ1-1; D is possibly TRBD1 (6 bases). Trimming shortened V by 4 bases and J by 4 bases, and 13 bases separated the two germline ends. Germline V lookup: CDR1 MGHRA, CDR2 YSYEKL. This CDR3 region has 14 residues. The CDR3 protein is CASSLSDRFTEAFF. In nucleotides, the CDR3 is TGCGCCAGCAGCCTAAGTGACAGGTTCACTGAAGCTTTCTTT.

V usage is TRBV30 and J usage is TRBJ2-5; the match to TRBD2 covers 7 bases. Looked up from germline, CDR1 is GTSNPN and CDR2 is SVGIG (reference sequence). J gave up 4 bases and V 3 bases, and 11 bases lay outside the gene matches. The CDR3 loop spans 15 amino acids. The CDR3 coding sequence is TGTGCCTGGAGCGTAACTAGCGCCAGCAGAGAGACCCAGTACTTC. Its translation: CAWSVTSASRETQYF.

V usage is TRBV7-3 and J usage is TRBJ1-1; possible D gene TRBD1, 5 bases. Trimming took 7 bases from V and 0 from J, leaving 9 bases between them. The CDR3 length is 13 residues. Germline assignment: CDR1 SGHTA and CDR2 FQGTGA. The CDR3 reads CASKIQVNTEAFF. CDR3 sequence (DNA): TGTGCCAGCAAGATACAGGTGAACACTGAAGCTTTCTTT. Together with reference TRBV7-3 and TRBJ1-1, the CDR3 gives the full variable domain: GAGVSQTPSNKVTEKGKYVELRCDPISGHTALYWYRQSLGQGPEFLIYFQGTGAADDSGLPNDRFFAVRPEGSVSTLKIQRTERGDSAVYLCASKIQVNTEAFFGQGTRLTVV.

CDR3 loop: CASRHGPANTEAFF. DNA for the CDR3: TGTGCCAGCAGGCATGGACCCGCGAACACTGAAGCTTTCTTT. V gene TRBV5-8 combines with J gene TRBJ1-1; D is unclear. With 5 bases removed from V and 1 base from J, the gap between germline ends came to 12 bases. The CDR3 extends over 14 amino acids. Germline CDR1 is SGHTS and CDR2 is YDEGEE.

The CDR3 region is CATETGLGNTIYF. CDR3 coding DNA: TGTGCCACAGAGACAGGACTAGGAAACACCATATATTTT. V and J are TRBV19 and TRBJ1-3; possibly TRBD1 for D (6 bases). Germline lookup yields CDR1 LNHDA and CDR2 SQIVND (reference sequence). Deletions cut 10 bases from V and 4 bases from J, with 14 bases between. The CDR3 runs 13 residues.

The gene calls are TRBV6-1 and TRBJ2-3; TRBD2 matches at 8 bases. Germline trimming cut 4 bases from V and 4 bases from J; bases unmatched to any gene: 7. This CDR3 is 15 amino acids long. Germline V gene data show CDR1 as MNHNS and CDR2 as SASEGT. The CDR3 DNA sequence: TGTGCCAGCAGTGTGGGCGGGGGGAGCTCAGATACGCAGTATTTT. This translates into CASSVGGGSSDTQYF.

V usage is TRBV21-1 and J usage is TRBJ1-1. TRBV21-1 is classified as a pseudogene. CDR3 length: 13 amino acids. The CDR3, as DNA: TGTGCCAGCAGCAAACCCGGGGACACTGAAGCTTTCTTT. It codes for CASSKPGDTEAFF.

V gene TRBV5-6 combines with J gene TRBJ2-6; D not resolved. The V end lost 1 base, the J end lost 0 bases, and 14 bases lay between the germline ends. CDR3 length equals 18 residues. The germline gives CDR1 SGHDT, CDR2 YYEEEE. CDR3 amino acids: CASSLLRSPTSGANVLTF. CDR3 in DNA: TGTGCCAGCAGCTTGTTACGTTCCCCGACCTCTGGGGCCAACGTCCTGACTTTC. Filled out from reference TRBV5-6 and TRBJ2-6, the complete variable domain reads DAGVTQSPTHLIKTRGQQVTLRCSPKSGHDTVSWYQQALGQGPQFIFQYYEEEERQRGNFPDRFSGHQFPNYSSELNVNALLLGDSALYLCASSLLRSPTSGANVLTFGAGSRLTVL.

The chain combines TRBV19 with TRBJ2-5; 9 positions match TRBD2. The V gene end was trimmed by 1 base and the J gene end by 6 bases; junction bases not matched to a gene: 9. Germline-derived CDR1 and CDR2 are LNHDA and SQIVND (reference sequence). The CDR3 has 16 amino acids. CDR3 in DNA: TGTGCCAGTAGTATAGGGATTAGCGGGGGATTGAAGACCCAGTACTTC. It translates to CASSIGISGGLKTQYF.